The 17 T cell receptor beta chains reported below all come from one sample, sequenced in a study of blood T cell repertoires in COVID-19. The assay was immunoSEQ multiplex PCR, and TCRdb's table has in-frame clones only and misses some. Of roughly 300,000 clones in the sample, around 84% are singletons; the top ten hold 10%. Sequenced sample: PBMCs or T cells enriched from blood (not recorded which). The receptors stem from a young woman who had recovered from COVID-19.

The V gene is TRBV5-1, the J gene TRBJ1-2; D is ambiguous. V was pared by 0 bases and J by 4 bases, with 4 bases between. This CDR3 contains 12 residues. The germline V gene has CDR1 SGHRS and CDR2 YFSETQ. DNA for the CDR3: TGCGCCAGCAGCTTGGGCAGCTATGGCTACACCTTC. Translation: CASSLGSYGYTF.

This clone was seen only a few times. The chain employs TRBV28 and TRBJ1-4; 9 nucleotides line up with TRBD1. After removal of 6 bases from V and 4 bases from J, the junction contained 0 bases not matched to a gene. CDR1 MDHEN and CDR2 SYDVKM come from the germline V gene. The CDR3 is 13 amino acids. The CDR3 nucleotides are TGTGCCAGCAGGGACAGGGGTAATGAAAAACTGTTTTTT. Protein product: CASRDRGNEKLFF.

The chain combines TRBV2 with TRBJ2-1, with no clear D. The CDR3 loop spans 17 amino acids. Germline V lookup: CDR1 SNHLY, CDR2 FYNNEI. V lost 1 base and J 0 bases, leaving 13 bases between the germline ends. DNA of the CDR3: TGTGCCAGCAGTGAAGTGGTAGCAACGAGCTCCTACAATGAGCAGTTCTTC. Amino acid sequence: CASSEVVATSSYNEQFF.

About this clone: The identical CDR3 is also encoded by other nucleotide sequences in the sample. The V and J genes are TRBV10-3 and TRBJ1-3, with D possibly matching TRBD1 (5 bases). This CDR3 contains 15 residues. V was pared by 2 bases and J by 0 bases, with 8 bases between. Germline V CDR1 and CDR2: ENHRY, SYGVKD. Written as DNA, the CDR3 is TGTGCCATCAGTGAGACAGGCTCCTCTGGAAACACCATATATTTT. Translated, it gives CAISETGSSGNTIYF.

The rearrangement uses TRBV19 and TRBJ2-1; D may be TRBD1 (5 bases). This CDR3 contains 18 residues. The V gene lost 1 base and the J gene lost 3 bases, with 19 bases spanning the gap. The germline CDR1 and CDR2 sequences are LNHDA and SQIVND (reference sequence). The CDR3 DNA is TGTGCCAGTAGTATAGTAGGGGCTGGCCTTCTAGTCTACAATGAGCAGTTCTTC. Translation gives CASSIVGAGLLVYNEQFF.

The J gene is TRBJ1-3, the V gene TRBV7-9; 11 bases map to TRBD1. Germline lookup yields CDR1 SEHNR and CDR2 FQNEAQ (reference sequence). Trimming took 6 bases from V and 8 from J; bases not matched to a gene: 6. The CDR3 runs 14 residues. The CDR3 nucleotides read TGTGCCAGCAGTCCAGAGGGACAGGGGGACACCATATATTTT. Its translation: CASSPEGQGDTIYF.

The chain combines TRBV27 with TRBJ1-2; 10 positions match TRBD1. Germline V gives CDR1 MNHEY, CDR2 SMNVEV (reference sequence). Unmatched junction bases numbered 0, after V lost 2 bases and J lost 6 bases. The CDR3 extends over 13 amino acids. The CDR3 DNA reads TGTGCCAGCAGTTTAGGACAGGGGGATGGCTACACCTTC. This translates into CASSLGQGDGYTF.

The chain is built from TRBV7-9 and TRBJ1-1, with a weak D call TRBD1 (5 bases). This CDR3 is 12 amino acids long. Deletions cut 7 bases from V and 1 base from J, with 7 bases between. Germline V CDR1 and CDR2: SEHNR, FQNEAQ (reference sequence). The CDR3 bases are TGTGCCAGCAAAACAGGGAACACTGAAGCTTTCTTT. It is translated as CASKTGNTEAFF.

This clone occurred a few times. The chain links TRBV7-9 to TRBJ1-1, with D possibly matching TRBD1 (5 bases). This CDR3 has 13 residues. CDR1 is SEHNR, CDR2 FQNEAQ, per germline (reference sequence). V lost 5 bases to trimming and J lost 11 bases, with 18 bases between them. CDR3 bases: TGTGCCAGCAGCCTCCTGACAGAAACGGCGGCTTTCTTT. It codes for CASSLLTETAAFF.

The gene calls are TRBV4-1 and TRBJ1-4; the match to TRBD1 covers 7 bases. This CDR3 spans 15 amino acids. The germline V gene has CDR1 MGHRA and CDR2 YSYEKL. V shed 6 bases and J 2 bases; nucleotides not matched to a gene: 6. The DNA for the CDR3 is TGCGCCAGCAGACTCGCGGACAGGACTAATGAAAAACTGTTTTTT. Translation gives CASRLADRTNEKLFF.

This clone was seen a few times. At one end the junction does not follow the germline gene, possibly because of a read error. The J gene is TRBJ1-4, the V gene TRBV15; D perhaps matches TRBD1 (5 bases). CDR3 length: 13 amino acids. Germline CDR1 and CDR2: LNHNV and YYDKDF (reference sequence). CDR3 loop: CSSQMGPLEKLFF. The CDR3 DNA sequence: TGCTCCTCACAGATGGGGCCTCTTGAAAAACTGTTTTTT.

The rearrangement links TRBV29-1 to TRBJ2-7; D is possibly TRBD1 (6 bases). Germline values: CDR1 SQVTM, CDR2 ANQGSEA. This CDR3 has 13 amino acids. Trimming stripped 3 bases from V and 3 bases from J, with 12 bases between. For the CDR3, the DNA is TGCAGCGTTGACATCAGAGGGGGCTACGAGCAGTACTTC. Encoded protein: CSVDIRGGYEQYF.

The chain uses TRBV4-2 and TRBJ2-3; 9 nucleotides line up with TRBD2. The V gene's germline CDR1 is LGHNA and CDR2 YNFKEQ. The CDR3 sequence is 15 residues long. The junction had 0 bases not matched to a gene; V was cut back by 1 base and J by 1 base. The CDR3 reads CASSQVAGGTDTQYF. In DNA form, the CDR3 reads TGTGCCAGCAGCCAAGTAGCGGGAGGCACAGATACGCAGTATTTT.

The V and J genes are TRBV20-1 and TRBJ1-2; TRBD1 matches 7 bases. J lost 8 bases, V lost 3 bases, and 12 bases had no gene match. The CDR3 covers 14 residues. CDR1 and CDR2 (germline): DFQATT, SNEGSKA (reference sequence). For the CDR3, the DNA is TGCAGTGCTAGTCGACTGCGACAGGGAAGCGGCTACACCTTC. Translated: CSASRLRQGSGYTF.

This clone was recorded only once. This chain links TRBV30 with TRBJ1-5, with D perhaps matching TRBD1 (5 bases). The CDR3 spans 14 residues. Germline CDR1 reads GTSNPN; CDR2 reads SVGIG (reference sequence). V lost 0 bases and J 4 bases, leaving 10 bases between the germline ends. The CDR3 nucleotides are TGTGCCTGGAGTGTGGAGACAGTTAATCAGCCCCAGCATTTT. This gives the protein CAWSVETVNQPQHF. The full variable domain, in which reference TRBV30 and TRBJ1-5 provide the parts outside the CDR3, is SQTIHQWPATLVQPVGSPLSLECTVEGTSNPNLYWYRQAAGRGLQLLFYSVGIGQISSEVPQNLSASRPQDRQFILSSKKLLLSDSGFYLCAWSVETVNQPQHFGDGTRLSIL.

The chain joins TRBV19 to TRBJ2-1, with 9 bases identical to TRBD2. Germline V CDR1 and CDR2: LNHDA, SQIVND (reference sequence). V was pared by 6 bases and J by 8 bases, with 14 bases of the junction left unmatched. This CDR3 contains 16 residues. The CDR3, as DNA: TGTGCCAGTAGCCCGGAAGGTCTAGCGGGATATCATGAGCAGTTCTTC. This encodes CASSPEGLAGYHEQFF.

The sample holds one count of this clone. The chain employs TRBV5-4 and TRBJ2-7, with a weak D call TRBD1 (6 bases). Trimming pared 2 bases from V and 0 bases from J, leaving 9 bases between. Looked up from germline, CDR1 is SGHNT and CDR2 is YYREEE (reference sequence). The CDR3 has 14 amino acids. The CDR3 spells CASSFAGASYEQYF. The CDR3 DNA is TGTGCCAGCAGCTTTGCAGGGGCCTCCTACGAGCAGTACTTC.